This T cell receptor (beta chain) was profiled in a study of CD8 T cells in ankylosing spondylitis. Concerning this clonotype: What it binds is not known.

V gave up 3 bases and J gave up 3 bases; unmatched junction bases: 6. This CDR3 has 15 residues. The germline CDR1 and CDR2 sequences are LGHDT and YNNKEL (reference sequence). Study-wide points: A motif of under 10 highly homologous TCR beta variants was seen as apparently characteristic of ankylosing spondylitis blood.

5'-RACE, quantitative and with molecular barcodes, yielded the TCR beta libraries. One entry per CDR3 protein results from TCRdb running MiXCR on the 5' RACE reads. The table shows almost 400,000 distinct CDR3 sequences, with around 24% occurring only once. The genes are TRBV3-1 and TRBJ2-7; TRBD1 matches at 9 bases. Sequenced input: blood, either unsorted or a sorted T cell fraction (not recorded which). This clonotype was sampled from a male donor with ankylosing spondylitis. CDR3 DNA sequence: TGTGCCAGCAGCCATATTCCGGACAGGGGCTACGAGCAGTACTTC. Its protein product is CASSHIPDRGYEQYF.